This T cell receptor beta chain was retrieved from a study of T cell repertoires in ileal Crohn's disease (dated by TCRdb to the late 2010s). Study-wide context: At the time of surgery, 35% of patients were active smokers, and the median duration of disease was around eight years. Every patient underwent surgery because of a complication, which was stricturing disease in about 61% and penetrating disease in around 39%. Roughly half of the patients were given postoperative therapy, with 18 on anti-TNF agents and about a dozen on thiopurines. M6 samples were neoterminal ileum biopsies taken at postoperative colonoscopy. The TCR repertoire was analysed in around 50 patients with Crohn's disease drawn from a prospective multicentre cohort. The study ran alongside a multicentre cohort designed to identify predictors of early endoscopic recurrence after ileocolonic resection. Endoscopic postoperative recurrence was defined by a Rutgeerts score above i0. A total of around 170 mucosal samples from roughly 50 patients were sequenced, collected from several sites on the surgical specimen as well as at postoperative endoscopy.

On the study overall, not on this receptor specifically: More high-frequency clones were carried by sorted CD8 T cells than by CD4 T cells, suggesting that mucosal expansions were mainly CD8. Mucosal CD4 and CD8 T cells were sorted and sequenced only in a subgroup of patients, the size of which was not stated. Endoscopic recurrence was linked to a higher percentage of high-frequency clones at surgery, and recurrence occurred in every patient whose clonality exceeded 26.8% (18/57). The timing of postoperative endoscopy varied within the first year after surgery, and the median delay was roughly 7.4 months. A significantly higher proportion of clonal expansions was observed in active smokers at surgery than in non-smokers (about 25% vs 18%, p=0.02).

Roughly 0.55 micrograms of biopsy DNA per sample were submitted for commercial TCRB immunosequencing. Adaptive Biotechnology amplified the CDR3 regions from genomic DNA with a two-step multiplex PCR designed to control amplification bias. Primers for every V and J gene segment were used in the first PCR, and barcodes and Illumina adapters were added in the second PCR. CDR3 libraries were sequenced using an Illumina instrument. For the original study's pipeline: Analysis combined the vendor-provided pipelines with custom analysis of raw data in R/Bioconductor under R version 3.3.0. Clonality, which ranges from 0 to 1, was calculated as the inverse of the normalised Shannon entropy across all productive clones. High-frequency clones were defined as the share of the repertoire taken up by the top 100 clones, keeping only clones that passed a 95% confidence test. Overlap between samples was measured with the Morisita-Horn index, while repertoire diversity was measured with the Simpson index. TCRdb retrieved this table from immuneACCESS and kept in-frame rearrangements only. Not all clones are present; in checked studies, unresolved V genes account for under half, and no reason is known for the remainder. V and J calls and clone size are given by that table; D and trimming were obtained from the DNA. The sample table contains 5,300 or so clones; only one count was recorded for more than 65% of them. 30% to 40% of the sample rests with the top ten.

The CDR3 spans 14 residues, from the cysteine through the phenylalanine. Only the CDR3 region is kept as DNA, spanning 42 bases read in frame from base 1. CDR1 and CDR2 (KGHSH, LQKENI) derive from the germline V gene. V is shortened by 0 bases, J by 0 bases, and the region joining them spans 6 bases. This clone was counted once. Its binding antigen is unknown. No quality values exist for individual bases; no much larger clone is one base distant. This sample's time point label indicates: neoterminal ileum biopsy at postoperative endoscopy, about 6 months after surgery. Adults with ileal or ileocolonic Crohn's disease and an indication for ileocolonic resection were eligible for inclusion. Before DNA extraction, whole ileal mucosal biopsies were kept frozen at -80 degrees C. Genomic DNA was extracted from frozen whole biopsies with a TRizol-based method and quantified on a NanoDrop 2000 spectrophotometer.

Source material: ileal tissue. This chain is built from TRBV18 and TRBJ2-7, with the identity of the D gene unclear. The origin of this receptor is an adult with Crohn's disease. The encoded CDR3 is CASSPPADSYEQYF. The nucleotides are TGTGCCAGCTCACCACCGGCAGACTCCTACGAGCAGTACTTC.